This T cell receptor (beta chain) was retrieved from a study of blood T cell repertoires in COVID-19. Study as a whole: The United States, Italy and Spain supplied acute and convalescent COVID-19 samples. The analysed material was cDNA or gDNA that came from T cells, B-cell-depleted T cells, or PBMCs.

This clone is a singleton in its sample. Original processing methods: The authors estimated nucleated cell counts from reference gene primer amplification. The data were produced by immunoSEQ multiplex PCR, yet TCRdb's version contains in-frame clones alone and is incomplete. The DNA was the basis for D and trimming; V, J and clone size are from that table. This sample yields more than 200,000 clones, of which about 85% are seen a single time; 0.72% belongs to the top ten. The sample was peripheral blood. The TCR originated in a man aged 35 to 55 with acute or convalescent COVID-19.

CDR3 nucleotides: TGCGCCAGCAGCTTGACAGGGGAGTCGGGAAACACCATATATTTT. Encoded protein: CASSLTGESGNTIYF. The V gene is TRBV5-1, the J gene TRBJ1-3, with TRBD1 matching 7 bases. The V and J ends lost 1 base and 4 bases, in that order; junction bases with no gene match: 5. The CDR3 covers 15 residues. Germline loops: CDR1 SGHRS, CDR2 YFSETQ. Filled out from reference TRBV5-1 and TRBJ1-3, the complete variable domain reads KAGVTQTPRYLIKTRGQQVTLSCSPISGHRSVSWYQQTPGQGLQFLFEYFSETQRNKGNFPGRFSGRQFSNSRSEMNVSTLELGDSALYLCASSLTGESGNTIYFGEGSWLTVV.